This T cell receptor (beta chain) was captured in a study of blood T cell repertoires in COVID-19. About the research overall: PBMCs, B-cell-depleted T cells, or T cells were the source of the cDNA or gDNA that made up the material.

Enrolment of Seattle patients took place during active infection, and they were followed longitudinally. TCRdb's copy holds only in-frame clones and misses some; the assay was immunoSEQ multiplex PCR. The top ten clones hold 12% of a sample with fewer than 350,000 clones, 80% to 90% of them seen once. This CDR3 has 13 amino acids. Germline V gene sequence: CDR1 WNHNN, CDR2 SYGVQD (reference sequence). The J segment lost 2 bases and the V segment lost 9 bases, leaving 7 bases of the junction unmatched. Sequenced sample: peripheral blood. The chain recombines TRBV10-1 with TRBJ2-7; 7 bases map to TRBD1. The sequence was obtained from a woman between 25 and 40 years old with COVID-19, enrolled during active disease. CDR3: CARPGQSTYEQYF. The DNA of the CDR3 is TGCGCCAGACCGGGACAGTCAACCTACGAGCAGTACTTC.